This TCR beta chain derives from a study of blood T cells in healthy people across ages. The authors ran a second PCR of roughly 6 to 12 cycles using a sample-barcoded 5' primer and a J-beta primer mix. TCRdb re-analysed the 5' RACE reads in MiXCR, keeping a single row per CDR3 protein. Found here are 1.4 million or so distinct CDR3 sequences, 35% to 45% of them singletons; the top ten hold around 4%. After removal of 0 bases from V and 2 bases from J, the junction contained 3 bases not matched to a gene. The length of the CDR3 is 15 residues. The germline V gene encodes CDR1 SGHTA and CDR2 FQGTGA. The sequence came from a woman aged 18-35 years in good health. The sequenced sample consisted of blood. The chain couples TRBV7-3 to TRBJ2-5; 7 bases match TRBD1. The CDR3 sequence: CASSLTAGGQETQYF. The DNA of the CDR3 is TGTGCCAGCAGCTTAACGGCAGGGGGACAAGAGACCCAGTACTTC.